The T cell receptor beta chain described here comes from a study of T cells expressing NK-cell markers. Points from the study as a whole: Of the CD8+ T cells in six donors, about 1.0-7.0% belonged to dominant NKG2C+ clonotypes.

As concerns this clonotype: Its antigen is currently unknown.

The authors generated TCR beta cDNA through 5'RACE template switching with UMIs. Reprocessing the 5' RACE reads, TCRdb reports a single entry for every CDR3 protein and omits DNA. Recorded for this sample: about 260,000 distinct CDR3 sequences. Germline V gene data show CDR1 as SQVTM and CDR2 as ANQGSEA. CDR3 length: 12 residues. The receptor was derived from a woman between 18 and 69 years old in good health. The sample was blood T cells: a sorted CD56 or NKG2C T cell subset, CD4+ or CD8+ T cells, or bulk PBMC T cells (not recorded which). The V and J genes are TRBV29-1 and TRBJ2-7; absent DNA, TCRdb's TRBD1 call cannot be checked. The CDR3 loop reads CSVQVRAYEQYF.